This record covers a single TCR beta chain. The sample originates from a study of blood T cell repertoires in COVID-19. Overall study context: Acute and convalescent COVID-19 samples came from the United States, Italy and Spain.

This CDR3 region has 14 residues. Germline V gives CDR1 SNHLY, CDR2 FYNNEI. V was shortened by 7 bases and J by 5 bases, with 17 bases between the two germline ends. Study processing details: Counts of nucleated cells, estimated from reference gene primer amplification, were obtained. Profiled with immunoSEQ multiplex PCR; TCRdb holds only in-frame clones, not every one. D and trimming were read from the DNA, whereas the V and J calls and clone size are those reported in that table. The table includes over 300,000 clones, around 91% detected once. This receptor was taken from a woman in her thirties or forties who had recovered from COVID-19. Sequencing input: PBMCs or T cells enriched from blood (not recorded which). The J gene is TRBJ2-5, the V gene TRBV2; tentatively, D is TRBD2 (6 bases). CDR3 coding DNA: TGTGCCAGCAAAGGGTTGATAGCGGCGGAGACCCAGTACTTC. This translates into CASKGLIAAETQYF. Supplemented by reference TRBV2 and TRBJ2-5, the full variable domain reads EPEVTQTPSHQVTQMGQEVILRCVPISNHLYFYWYRQILGQKVEFLVSFYNNEISEKSEIFDDQFSVERPDGSNFTLKIRSTKLEDSAMYFCASKGLIAAETQYFGPGTRLLVL.